This is a list of T cell receptor beta chains from one sample in a study of cytomegalovirus exposure and HLA in healthy donors. Repertoires were generated with immunoSEQ multiplex PCR, while TCRdb's copy carries only in-frame clones and drops some. Of about 31,000 clones listed, approximately 90% are singletons. The specimen was PBMCs. The receptors shown here come from a boy between 10 and 17 years old in good health and CMV-seronegative. CDR3s include the opening cysteine and the closing phenylalanine or tryptophan. A D gene is named only where the DNA matches it firmly. Clone size appears in some rows only: once, few, many, or a class for an expanded clone.

v_call,d_call,clone_size,j_call,cdr3_nt,cdr3_aa
TRBV6-1,.,.,TRBJ1-5,TGTGCCAGCAGTCTCCGGGACAATCAGCCCCAGCATTTT,CASSLRDNQPQHF
TRBV18,TRBD1,once,TRBJ2-3,TGTGCCAGCTCACACAGGGACAGGTCCCCGACAGATACGCAGTATTTT,CASSHRDRSPTDTQYF
TRBV7-6,.,.,TRBJ1-5,TGTGCCAGCAGCTTAAATGACAATAGCAATCAGCCCCAGCATTTT,CASSLNDNSNQPQHF
TRBV7-9,TRBD2,.,TRBJ2-3,TGTGCCAGCAGCTCCGGACTAGCGGGGGGTGATACGCAGTATTTT,CASSSGLAGGDTQYF
TRBV18,.,.,TRBJ1-1,TGTGCCAGCTCACCATCTAGGGGGGGGTCGGGCACTGAAGCTTTCTTT,CASSPSRGGSGTEAFF
TRBV5-1,.,.,TRBJ2-3,TGCGCCAGCAGCAGAATGACAGACCAGAGCACAGATACGCAGTATTTT,CASSRMTDQSTDTQYF
TRBV4-1,.,.,TRBJ1-1,TGCGCCAGCAGGACCCCGGGGATATGGGCCACTGAAGCTTTCTTT,CASRTPGIWATEAFF
TRBV28,TRBD1,few,TRBJ1-5,TGTGCCAGCACTACCCTGGACAGGGCGTACCAGCCCCAGCATTTT,CASTTLDRAYQPQHF
TRBV4-3,.,.,TRBJ2-5,TGCGCCAGCAGCCAAGATCTGGAGGGGGGGGGAAAGACCCAGTACTTC,CASSQDLEGGGKTQYF
TRBV30,TRBD1,.,TRBJ2-3,TGTGCCTGGAGTGTACAGGGGGCAGATACGCAGTATTTT,CAWSVQGADTQYF
TRBV27,TRBD1,.,TRBJ1-6,TGTGCCAGCAGGGGACAGGGTACACCCCTCCACTTT,CASRGQGTPLHF
TRBV5-1,.,.,TRBJ1-6,TGCGCCAGCAGCTTAATGGGGACACTTTATAATTCACCCCTCCACTTT,CASSLMGTLYNSPLHF
TRBV5-6,TRBD1,.,TRBJ2-7,TGTGCCAGCAAGAATGGACCCCAGGGGGCGCACGAGCAGTACTTC,CASKNGPQGAHEQYF
TRBV6-6,.,.,TRBJ1-2,TGTGCCACTCGGGACACCGTCTATGGCTACACCTTC,CATRDTVYGYTF
TRBV5-4,.,.,TRBJ1-2,TGTGCCAGCAGAGAGGGGCGGGATGGTGGCTACACCTTC,CASREGRDGGYTF
TRBV14,.,.,TRBJ2-7,TGTGCCAGCAGCCAAGCAGGGTCCTACGAGCAGTACTTC,CASSQAGSYEQYF
TRBV27,.,.,TRBJ1-3,TGTGCCAGCAGACGTACAGGCGACTCTGGAAACACCATATATTTT,CASRRTGDSGNTIYF
TRBV5-1,.,.,TRBJ2-7,TGCGCCAGCAGCTTGGTCGGAGGCTCCTACGAGCAGTACTTC,CASSLVGGSYEQYF
TRBV15,TRBD1,.,TRBJ2-7,TGTGCCACCAGCACTGTGAGGGGGCGCACCGAGCAGTACTTC,CATSTVRGRTEQYF
TRBV7-5,.,medium-sized,TRBJ1-2,TGTGTCAGAAGGCGTCCAGGGGTCCCCTATGGCTACACCTTC,CVRRRPGVPYGYTF
TRBV4-2,TRBD2,.,TRBJ2-7,TGTGCCAGCAGCCAAGTTTCTAGCGGGGGATCCTCCTACGAGCAGTACTTC,CASSQVSSGGSSYEQYF
TRBV15,.,.,TRBJ2-3,TGTGCCACCAGCCTACAGGGACGGGCCACAGATACGCAGTATTTT,CATSLQGRATDTQYF
TRBV7-3,TRBD1,.,TRBJ1-6,TGTGCCAGCAGCCCAGGGGACAGGAATTCACCCCTCCACTTT,CASSPGDRNSPLHF
TRBV6-1,TRBD1,.,TRBJ1-2,TGTGCCAGCCAGGGCGGGGGACAGGGCGAGTATGGCTACACCTTC,CASQGGGQGEYGYTF
TRBV2,.,.,TRBJ1-2,TGTGCCAGCAGACCCAACCTCGACAGTATCTATGGCTACACCTTC,CASRPNLDSIYGYTF
TRBV27,TRBD1,.,TRBJ1-2,TGTGCCAGCAGTCACAGGGGGGGCCATGGCTACACCTTC,CASSHRGGHGYTF